These T cell receptor beta chains were read from a single sample in a study of metastatic and nonmetastatic thyroid tumors. TCRdb used MiXCR to call clones anew from the PCR reads. The table shows 40,000 to 55,000 clones, with approximately 15% occurring only once. Sequencing was performed on blood. The source of these receptors is a female donor with papillary thyroid cancer or a benign thyroid nodule (not recorded which). Some clones in this sample may be carry-over from other donors' samples. CDR3s include the opening cysteine and the closing phenylalanine or tryptophan. The D gene is left open where the match is weak. Only some rows state a clone size, as once, few, many or a class for expanded clones.

TRBV9	.	TRBJ2-1	many	TGTGCCAGCAGCGTAGGACAGCTTAATGAGCAGTTCTTC	CASSVGQLNEQFF
TRBV6-1	.	TRBJ2-2	many	TGTGCCAGCACCAGGGTAGACTCCCCGGTTACCGGGGAGCTGTTTTTT	CASTRVDSPVTGELFF
TRBV7-7	TRBD1	TRBJ2-5	many	TGTGCTAGCAGCTTAGGAGGGACAGGGAGTAAAGAGACCCAGTACTTC	CASSLGGTGSKETQYF
TRBV12-3/TRBV12-4	.	TRBJ2-5	.	TGTGCCGGCACCGAGATGCTAGGGGGACGGGAGACCCAGTACTTC	CAGTEMLGGRETQYF
TRBV6-1	.	TRBJ2-5	few	TGTGCCAGCAGAGTGGTGGTGGGAGAGACCCAGTACTTC	CASRVVVGETQYF
TRBV7-6	.	TRBJ1-4	many	TGTGCCAGCAGCTTAGCTATTGGGGTTAGACTGTTTTTT	CASSLAIGVRLFF
TRBV3-1	.	TRBJ2-7	medium-sized	TGTGCCAGCAGCCAAACCTACTACGAGCAGTACTTC	CASSQTYYEQYF
TRBV6-1	TRBD1	TRBJ1-1	many	TGTGCCAGCACAAAGACAGGGGGAATTGAAGCTTTCTTT	CASTKTGGIEAFF
TRBV20-1	TRBD2	TRBJ2-3	.	TGCAGTGCTTCTAGCGGATTCACAGATACGCAGTATTTT	CSASSGFTDTQYF
TRBV2	.	TRBJ1-2	many	TGTGCCAGCAGTGAAGGACAGGACTATGGCTACACCTTC	CASSEGQDYGYTF
TRBV7-8	TRBD2	TRBJ2-7	many	TGTGCCAGCAGCTTACTTCTAGCGGGAGGGCCTAACGAGCAGTACTTC	CASSLLLAGGPNEQYF
TRBV25-1	.	TRBJ1-4	many	TGTGCCAGCAGTGACGGGGGCATCTCAACTAATGAAAAACTGTTTTTT	CASSDGGISTNEKLFF
TRBV6-1	.	TRBJ1-6	.	TGTGCCAGCAGCTCCAACCAGAGATCACCCCTCCACTTT	CASSSNQRSPLHF
TRBV6-1	.	TRBJ1-5	many	TGTGCCAGCGGTATTGGAGGGACACAGAATCAACCCCAGCATTTT	CASGIGGTQNQPQHF
TRBV11-3	.	TRBJ1-6	many	TGTGCCAGCAGTAAGGGTGACTCCTATAATTCACCCCTCCACTTT	CASSKGDSYNSPLHF
TRBV9	TRBD2	TRBJ2-2	many	TGTGCCAGCAGCGGATCTAGCGGGAGAACCGGGGAGCTGTTTTTT	CASSGSSGRTGELFF
TRBV2	.	TRBJ1-2	.	TGTGCCAGCAGTGCGCTGGGGGACGTCGATCACTATGGCTACACCTTC	CASSALGDVDHYGYTF
TRBV24-1	TRBD1	TRBJ2-2	few	TGTGCCACCAGTGCGGGACAGAACACCTGGGAGCTGGTTTTT	CATSAGQNTWELVF
TRBV6-1	.	TRBJ2-7	medium-sized	TGTGCCAGCAGTGTGGCTGGGATGGGGGAGCAGTACTTC	CASSVAGMGEQYF
TRBV19	.	TRBJ2-1	.	TGTGCCAGTAGTGGGGTTTCCTCCTACAATGAGCAGTTCTTC	CASSGVSSYNEQFF
TRBV14	.	TRBJ2-2	many	TGTGCCAGCAGCCAAGCCGGCAGGCCAACCGGGGAGCTGTTTTTT	CASSQAGRPTGELFF
TRBV6-2/TRBV6-3	.	TRBJ2-4	.	TGTGCCAGCAGTTTAGGATCGGACACGAGACAGTACTTC	CASSLGSDTRQYF
TRBV7-9	.	TRBJ2-7	.	TGTGCCAGCAGCTTAGATGGGCAGCTCACCTACGAGCAGTACTTC	CASSLDGQLTYEQYF
TRBV28	.	TRBJ1-2	medium-sized	TGTGCCAGCAGTTTAAGTAGGGGGGCCCACGGCTATGGCTACACCTTC	CASSLSRGAHGYGYTF
TRBV2	TRBD1	TRBJ1-3	many	TGTGCCAGCAGCGGTGGGACAGAAACTGGAAACACCATATATTTT	CASSGGTETGNTIYF
TRBV6-1	TRBD1	TRBJ2-1	many	TGTGCCAGCAGTCGCGAGAGACAGGGATCTAATGAGCAGTTCTTC	CASSRERQGSNEQFF
TRBV6-5	.	TRBJ2-5	many	TGTGCCAGCAGTTACTCTGGGTTTTTAGAGACCCAGTACTTC	CASSYSGFLETQYF
TRBV29-1	.	TRBJ2-2	many	TGCAGCGTTCTAAGTAAAATAACCGGGGAGCTGTTTTTT	CSVLSKITGELFF
TRBV3-1	TRBD1	TRBJ1-1	many	TGTGCCAGCAGCCTGGGGACAGGGGGTTTCACTGAAGCTTTCTTT	CASSLGTGGFTEAFF
TRBV6-1	.	TRBJ1-3	many	TGTGCCAGCAGTTATGGGTTTAGGGGGACTGGAAACACCATATATTTT	CASSYGFRGTGNTIYF
TRBV20-1	.	TRBJ2-5	.	TGCAGTGGGAAAGTTGTAGAGACCCAGTACTTC	CSGKVVETQYF
TRBV27	.	TRBJ2-3	few	TGTGCCAGCAGTTTGAGTGATTTGGTTACGCAGTATTTT	CASSLSDLVTQYF
TRBV18	TRBD1	TRBJ1-2	few	TGTGCCAGCTCACCCCGGCGGGACAGCGCTAACTATGGCTACACCTTC	CASSPRRDSANYGYTF
TRBV19	TRBD1	TRBJ1-2	.	TGTGCCAGTAGTAAGGGACAGGCTTCTTGGTATGGCTACACCTTC	CASSKGQASWYGYTF
TRBV9	.	TRBJ1-2	once	TGTGCCAGCAGACCAACCCTAAGACAGCCAGGCTATGGCTACACCTTC	CASRPTLRQPGYGYTF
TRBV6-1	.	TRBJ2-7	.	TGTGCCAGCAATCGACAGGGCGGGATCTACGAGCAGTACTTC	CASNRQGGIYEQYF
TRBV28	.	TRBJ1-2	many	TGTGCCAGCAGTACAGGGTTCTACTATGGCTACACCTTC	CASSTGFYYGYTF
TRBV19	TRBD2	TRBJ2-1	many	TGTGCCAGTAGTATAATTCAGGGAGGGAATGAGCAGTTCTTC	CASSIIQGGNEQFF
TRBV5-1	.	TRBJ2-7	.	TGCGCCAGCAGCTTGGCCCGTACAGGGACCACCTACGAGCAGTACTTC	CASSLARTGTTYEQYF
TRBV27	TRBD2	TRBJ2-7	few	TGTGCCAGCCGCGGACTAGCGGGGGGATGGGAGCAGTACTTC	CASRGLAGGWEQYF
TRBV25-1	.	TRBJ2-6	few	TGTGCCAGCAGTCCACGACGGAGCGGCTTCTCTTGGGCCAACGTCCTGACTTTC	CASSPRRSGFSWANVLTF
TRBV11-2	TRBD2	TRBJ2-7	.	TGTGCCAGCAGCCTGACGTCATTTTCACTAGCGACCTACGAGCAGTACTTC	CASSLTSFSLATYEQYF
TRBV13	.	TRBJ1-3	many	TGTGCCAGCAGCTCCCGGCCCACGGAGGGTGGAAACACCATATATTTT	CASSSRPTEGGNTIYF
TRBV6-2/TRBV6-3	TRBD2	TRBJ2-1	few	TGTGCCAGCAGTTACGGGGAGGCGGGAGAGGATGAGCAGTTCTTC	CASSYGEAGEDEQFF
TRBV14	TRBD1	TRBJ2-5	many	TGTGCCAGCAGCTTCCGGACAGGGTGGGAGACCCAGTACTTC	CASSFRTGWETQYF
TRBV7-9	.	TRBJ2-5	.	TGTGCCAGCAGCTTAGTGACAGCCTTTCAAGAGACCCAGTACTTC	CASSLVTAFQETQYF
TRBV3-1	.	TRBJ2-7	many	TGTGCCAGCAGCCAAGTGAGGGGGGACTACGAGCAGTACTTC	CASSQVRGDYEQYF